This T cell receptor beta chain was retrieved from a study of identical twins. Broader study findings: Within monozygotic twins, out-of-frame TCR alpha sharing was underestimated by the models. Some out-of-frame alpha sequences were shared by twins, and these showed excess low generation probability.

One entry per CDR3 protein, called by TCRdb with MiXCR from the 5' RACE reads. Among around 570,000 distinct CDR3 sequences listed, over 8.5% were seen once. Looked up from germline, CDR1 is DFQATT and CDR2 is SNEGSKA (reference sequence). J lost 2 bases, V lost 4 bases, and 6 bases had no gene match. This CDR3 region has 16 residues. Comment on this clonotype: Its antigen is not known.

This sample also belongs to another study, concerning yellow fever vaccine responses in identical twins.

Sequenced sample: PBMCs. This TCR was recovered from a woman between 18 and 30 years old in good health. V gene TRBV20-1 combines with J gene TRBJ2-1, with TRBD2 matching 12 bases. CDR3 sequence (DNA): TGCAGTGCTATCCGACCTAGCGGGGGGGCCTACAATGAGCAGTTCTTC. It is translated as CSAIRPSGGAYNEQFF.